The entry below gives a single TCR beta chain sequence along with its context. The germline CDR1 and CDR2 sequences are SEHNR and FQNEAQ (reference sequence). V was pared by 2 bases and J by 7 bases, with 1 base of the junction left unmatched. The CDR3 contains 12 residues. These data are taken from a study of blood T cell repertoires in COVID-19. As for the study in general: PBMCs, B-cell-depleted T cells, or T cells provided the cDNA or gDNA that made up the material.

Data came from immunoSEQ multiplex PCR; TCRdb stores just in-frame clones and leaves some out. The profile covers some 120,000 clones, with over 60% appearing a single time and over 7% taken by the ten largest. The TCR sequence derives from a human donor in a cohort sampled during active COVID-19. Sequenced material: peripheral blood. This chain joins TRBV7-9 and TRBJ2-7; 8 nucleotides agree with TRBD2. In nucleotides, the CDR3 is TGTGCCAGCAGCTTATTAGCGGGGGAGCAGTACTTC. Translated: CASSLLAGEQYF.